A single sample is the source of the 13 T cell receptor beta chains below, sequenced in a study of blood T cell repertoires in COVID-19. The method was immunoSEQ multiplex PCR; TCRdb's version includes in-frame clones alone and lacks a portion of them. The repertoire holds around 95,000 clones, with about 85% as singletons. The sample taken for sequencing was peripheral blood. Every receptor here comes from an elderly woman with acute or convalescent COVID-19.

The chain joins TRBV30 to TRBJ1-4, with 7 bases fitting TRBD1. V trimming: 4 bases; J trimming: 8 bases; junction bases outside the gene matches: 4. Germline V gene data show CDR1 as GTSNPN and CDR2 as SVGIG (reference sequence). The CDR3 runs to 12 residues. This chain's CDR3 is CAWKQGNEKLFF. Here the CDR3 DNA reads TGTGCCTGGAAACAGGGGAACGAAAAACTGTTTTTT.

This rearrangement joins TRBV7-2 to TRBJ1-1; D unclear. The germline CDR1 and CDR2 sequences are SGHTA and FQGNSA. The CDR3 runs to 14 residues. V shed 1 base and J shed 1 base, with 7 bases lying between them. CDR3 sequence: CASSLEHTNTEAFF. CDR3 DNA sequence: TGTGCCAGCAGCTTAGAACATACGAACACTGAAGCTTTCTTT.

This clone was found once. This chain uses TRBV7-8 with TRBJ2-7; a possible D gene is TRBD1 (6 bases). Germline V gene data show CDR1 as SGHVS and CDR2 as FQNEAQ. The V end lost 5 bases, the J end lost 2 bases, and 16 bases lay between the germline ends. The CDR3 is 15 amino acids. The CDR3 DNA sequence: TGTGCCAGCAGCACCACCGGGACACCTCCCTACGAGCAGTACTTC. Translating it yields CASSTTGTPPYEQYF.

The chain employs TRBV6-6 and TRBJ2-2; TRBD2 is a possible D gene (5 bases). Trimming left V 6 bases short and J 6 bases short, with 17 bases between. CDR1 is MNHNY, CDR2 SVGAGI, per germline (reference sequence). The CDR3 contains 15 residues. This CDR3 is CASSSVRAPAGELFF. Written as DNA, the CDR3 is TGTGCCAGCAGCTCGGTGCGGGCCCCCGCCGGGGAGCTGTTTTTT.

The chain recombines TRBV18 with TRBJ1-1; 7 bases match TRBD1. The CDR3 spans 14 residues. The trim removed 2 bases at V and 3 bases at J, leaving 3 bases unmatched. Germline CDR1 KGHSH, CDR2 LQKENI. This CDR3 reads CASSPNTGDTEAFF. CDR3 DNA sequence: TGTGCCAGCTCACCAAATACAGGGGACACTGAAGCTTTCTTT.

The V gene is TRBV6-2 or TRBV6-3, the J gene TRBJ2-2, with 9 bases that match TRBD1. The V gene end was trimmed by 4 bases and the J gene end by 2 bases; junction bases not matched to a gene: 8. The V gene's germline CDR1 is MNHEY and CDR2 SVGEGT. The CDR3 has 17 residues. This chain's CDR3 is CASSSGSGQGNTGELFF. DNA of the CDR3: TGTGCCAGCAGTTCGGGGTCGGGACAGGGTAACACCGGGGAGCTGTTTTTT.

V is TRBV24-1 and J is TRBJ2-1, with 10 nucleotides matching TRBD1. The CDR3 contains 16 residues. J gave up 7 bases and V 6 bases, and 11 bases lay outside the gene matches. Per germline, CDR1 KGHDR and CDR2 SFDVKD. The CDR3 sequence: CATSFSGTGAGNEQFF. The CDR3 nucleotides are TGTGCCACCAGTTTCTCCGGGACAGGGGCCGGAAATGAGCAGTTCTTC.

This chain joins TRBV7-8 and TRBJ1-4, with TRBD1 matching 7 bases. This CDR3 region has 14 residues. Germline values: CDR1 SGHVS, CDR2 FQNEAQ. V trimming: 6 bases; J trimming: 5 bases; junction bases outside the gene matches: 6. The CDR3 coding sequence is TGTGCCAGCAGTCGGGACAGCTTAAATGAAAAACTGTTTTTT. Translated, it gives CASSRDSLNEKLFF. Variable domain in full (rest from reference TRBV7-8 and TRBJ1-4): GAGVSQSPRYKVAKRGQDVALRCDPISGHVSLFWYQQALGQGPEFLTYFQNEAQLDKSGLPSDRFFAERPEGSVSTLKIQRTQQEDSAVYLCASSRDSLNEKLFFGSGTQLSVL.

CDR3 residues: CASSRDRGGPGELFF. The CDR3 DNA reads TGTGCCAGCAGTAGGGACAGGGGAGGCCCCGGGGAGCTGTTTTTT. The chain links TRBV6-2 or TRBV6-3 to TRBJ2-2; TRBD1 matches at 10 bases. V gave up 5 bases and J gave up 6 bases; unmatched junction bases: 6. Germline V gene sequence: CDR1 MNHEY, CDR2 SVGEGT. The CDR3 is 15 residues long.

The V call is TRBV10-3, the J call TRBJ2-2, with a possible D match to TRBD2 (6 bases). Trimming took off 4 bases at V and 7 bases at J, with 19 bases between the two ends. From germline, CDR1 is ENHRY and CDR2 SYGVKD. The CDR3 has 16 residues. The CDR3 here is CAISGEARPLGGELFF. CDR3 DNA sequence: TGTGCCATCAGTGGGGAGGCTCGCCCATTGGGCGGGGAGCTGTTTTTT.

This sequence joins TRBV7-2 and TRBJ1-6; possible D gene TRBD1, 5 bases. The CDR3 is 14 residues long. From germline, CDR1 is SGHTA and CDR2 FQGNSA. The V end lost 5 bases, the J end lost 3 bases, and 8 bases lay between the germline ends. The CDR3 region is CASSADSYNSPLHF. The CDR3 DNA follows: TGTGCCAGCAGCGCCGACAGCTATAATTCACCCCTCCACTTT.

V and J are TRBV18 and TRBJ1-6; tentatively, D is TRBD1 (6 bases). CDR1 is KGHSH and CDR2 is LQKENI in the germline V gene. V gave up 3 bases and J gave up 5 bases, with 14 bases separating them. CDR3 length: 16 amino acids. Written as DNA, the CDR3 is TGTGCCAGCTCACCCACAGGGAGAATCAATAATTCACCCCTCCACTTT. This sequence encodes CASSPTGRINNSPLHF.

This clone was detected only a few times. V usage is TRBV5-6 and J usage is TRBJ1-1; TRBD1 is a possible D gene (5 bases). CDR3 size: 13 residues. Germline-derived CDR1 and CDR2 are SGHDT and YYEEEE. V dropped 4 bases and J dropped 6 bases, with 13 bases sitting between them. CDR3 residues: CASSQNVRAEAFF. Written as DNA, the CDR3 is TGTGCCAGCAGCCAAAACGTCAGGGCTGAAGCTTTCTTT.